This TCR beta chain is from a study of blood T cells in healthy people across ages. Study results and caveats: Observed TCR beta diversity showed a strong correlation with the percentage of naive T cells as measured by flow cytometry. Possibly, changes in expanded clonotypes were confounded because donor CMV status was unknown. Among long-lived donors, naive CD4+ cells were more numerous and diversity higher than in aged donors.

The CDR3 covers 16 residues. With 6 bases removed from V and 0 bases from J, the gap between germline ends came to 15 bases. The V gene's germline CDR1 is MDHEN and CDR2 SYDVKM. Next came a second PCR, run for about 7 to 11 cycles, which used a sample-barcoded 5' primer along with a J-beta primer mix. TCRdb processed the 5' RACE reads anew with MiXCR; each CDR3 protein has one entry. The table has about 670,000 distinct CDR3 sequences, over 40% seen once. Comments on this clonotype: The target antigen is unknown.

The sample was blood. The TCR sequence derives from a woman older than 75 in good health. The rearrangement uses TRBV28 and TRBJ1-5, with D hard to call. In DNA, the CDR3 is TGTGCCAGCAGGACGCCGTTGAGGAATAGCAATCAGCCCCAGCATTTT. Amino acids: CASRTPLRNSNQPQHF. Supplemented by reference TRBV28 and TRBJ1-5, the full variable domain reads DVKVTQSSRYLVKRTGEKVFLECVQDMDHENMFWYRQDPGLGLRLIYFSYDVKMKEKGDIPEGYSVSREKKERFSLILESASTNQTSMYLCASRTPLRNSNQPQHFGDGTRLSIL.